This record concerns one T cell receptor (beta chain) sequence. The sample originates from a study of blood T cell repertoires in COVID-19. Study summary: Spain, Italy and the United States supplied samples that represented acute and convalescent COVID-19. PBMCs, B-cell-depleted T cells, or T cells were the source of the cDNA or gDNA that made up the material.

Sequenced by immunoSEQ multiplex PCR; TCRdb stores in-frame clones only, minus some. This table holds around 250,000 clones, about 90% found once. Contact with a PCR-confirmed or clinician-diagnosed COVID-19 case occurred within 2 weeks of entry. The sample comprised PBMCs or T cells enriched from blood (not recorded which). The origin of this receptor is a man aged 50-60 years who had been exposed to COVID-19.

CDR3 protein: CASSERAGVETQYF. CDR3 nucleotide sequence: TGTGCCAGCTCAGAGCGAGCGGGAGTGGAGACCCAGTACTTC. The J gene is TRBJ2-5, the V gene TRBV9; 8 positions agree with TRBD2. This CDR3 contains 14 residues. Per the germline V gene, CDR1 is SGDLS and CDR2 is YYNGEE. J lost 5 bases, V lost 7 bases, and 10 bases had no gene match. Supplemented by reference TRBV9 and TRBJ2-5, the full variable domain reads DSGVTQTPKHLITATGQRVTLRCSPRSGDLSVYWYQQSLDQGLQFLIQYYNGEERAKGNILERFSAQQFPDLHSELNLSSLELGDSALYFCASSERAGVETQYFGPGTRLLVL.